These 19 T cell receptor beta chains were sequenced from one sample in a study of CD8+CD57+ T cells in acquired aplastic anemia. Genomic DNA, the template, was used for profiling of the TCR beta VDJ and CDR3. TCRdb reanalysed the reads using MiXCR and keeps one entry per CDR3 protein. The sample has approximately 200,000 distinct CDR3 sequences, 50% to 75% seen once. The sample was sorted CD4+, CD8+, or CD8+CD57+ T cells (not recorded which) from PBMCs. The receptor set was obtained from a human donor with severe aplastic anemia or a healthy control (not recorded which).

This clonotype was picked up a small number of times. The chain couples TRBV20-1 to TRBJ2-5, with 7 nucleotides matching TRBD1. Germline CDR1 and CDR2: DFQATT and SNEGSKA (reference sequence). This CDR3 region has 13 residues. V gave up 6 bases and J gave up 1 base; unmatched junction bases: 5. The CDR3 region has the DNA TGCAGTGCATTCCGGGACAGCCAAGAGACCCAGTACTTC. Translation gives CSAFRDSQETQYF.

The chain has TRBV9 and TRBJ1-2; D call uncertain. The CDR3 contains 11 residues. Germline-derived CDR1 and CDR2 are SGDLS and YYNGEE. Trimming stripped 0 bases from V and 8 bases from J, with 5 bases between. CDR3 protein: CASSVGMGYTF. CDR3 nucleotide sequence: TGTGCCAGCAGCGTAGGAATGGGCTACACCTTC.

The V gene is TRBV24-1, the J gene TRBJ2-1; D is unresolved. Germline-derived CDR1 and CDR2 are KGHDR and SFDVKD. Trimming removed 3 bases at V and 4 bases at J, with 9 bases between. This CDR3 spans 14 amino acids. This chain's CDR3 is CATSDATPYNEQFF. Here the CDR3 DNA reads TGTGCCACCAGTGATGCTACCCCATACAATGAGCAGTTCTTC.

The V call is TRBV7-2, the J call TRBJ2-7, with D perhaps TRBD1 (6 bases). The CDR3 extends over 14 amino acids. CDR1 is SGHTA and CDR2 is FQGNSA in the germline V gene. Between the trimmed V and J ends, which lost 1 base and 5 bases, there was a span of 12 bases. The CDR3 loop is CASSLERTDDEQYF. The CDR3 DNA reads as TGTGCCAGCAGCTTAGAGCGGACAGACGACGAGCAGTACTTC. Combining the CDR3 with reference TRBV7-2 and TRBJ2-7 gives the whole variable domain GAGVSQSPSNKVTEKGKDVELRCDPISGHTALYWYRQSLGQGLEFLIYFQGNSAPDKSGLPSDRFSAERTGGSVSTLTIQRTQQEDSAVYLCASSLERTDDEQYFGPGTRLTVT.

CDR3 in DNA: TGTGCCAGCAGTGACTTTCCGGGACAGCAAAACTATGGCTACACCTTC. Its translation is CASSDFPGQQNYGYTF. This chain connects TRBV6-1 to TRBJ1-2, with TRBD1 identical over 7 bases. The CDR3 is 16 amino acids. The germline gives CDR1 MNHNS, CDR2 SASEGT. Trimming took 3 bases from V and 2 from J; bases not matched to a gene: 9.

The table lists this clonotype with a few counts. The rearrangement uses TRBV24-1 and TRBJ1-1; D not resolved. The CDR3 totals 12 residues. V dropped 9 bases and J dropped 3 bases, with 10 bases sitting between them. Germline V gene data show CDR1 as KGHDR and CDR2 as SFDVKD. The CDR3 sequence: CATSREHTEAFF. The CDR3 nucleotides are TGTGCCACCTCCAGAGAACACACTGAAGCTTTCTTT.

The sample holds many counts of this clonotype. This chain links TRBV19 with TRBJ2-2; 7 bases match TRBD1. The CDR3 totals 14 residues. Trimming took 5 bases from V and 4 from J; bases not matched to a gene: 4. Germline-derived CDR1 and CDR2 are LNHDA and SQIVND (reference sequence). CDR3 sequence reads: CASSPWTGTGELFF. CDR3 DNA: TGTGCCAGTAGTCCCTGGACAGGCACCGGGGAGCTGTTTTTT.

About this clonotype itself: An end of the junction differs from the germline gene, which may be a read error. The chain employs TRBV6-1 and TRBJ2-5, with 9 bases aligning to TRBD2. Looked up from germline, CDR1 is MNHNS and CDR2 is SASEGT. CDR3 length: 16 amino acids. CDR3 protein: CASSYVAGGPGEAQYF. CDR3 DNA sequence: TGTGCCAGCAGTTACGTGGCGGGGGGGCCGGGAGAGGCCCAGTACTTC.

The chain employs TRBV12-3 or TRBV12-4 and TRBJ1-2; D may be TRBD1 (6 bases). This CDR3 spans 15 amino acids. Trimming took 6 bases from V and 3 from J, leaving 17 bases between them. CDR3 coding DNA: TGTGCCAGCAGCCCTACGGTCGGGGGCGACTATGGCTACACCTTC. Translation: CASSPTVGGDYGYTF.

The chain recombines TRBV20-1 with TRBJ2-3; 7 nucleotides match TRBD2. From germline, CDR1 is DFQATT and CDR2 SNEGSKA (reference sequence). There are 12 residues in the CDR3. The CDR3 here is CSGRERTDTQYF. CDR3 nucleotide sequence: TGCAGCGGGCGGGAGCGCACAGATACGCAGTATTTT.

This clonotype occurred a few times. The chain joins TRBV7-9 to TRBJ2-7, with a tentative D call TRBD2 (5 bases). CDR1 SEHNR and CDR2 FQNEAQ come from the germline V gene (reference sequence). CDR3 length: 15 residues. Trimming took off 4 bases at V and 0 bases at J, with 13 bases between the two ends. This CDR3 is CASSSVEEASYEQYF. In DNA, the CDR3 is TGTGCCAGCAGCTCCGTCGAGGAGGCCTCCTACGAGCAGTACTTC.

DNA for the CDR3: TGCAGTGCTAGAGATGGGCAGGGGGTACAGTATGGCTACACCTTC. Translation gives CSARDGQGVQYGYTF. The V gene is TRBV20-1, the J gene TRBJ1-2; 7 bases line up with TRBD1. With V trimmed by 0 bases and J by 5 bases, 9 bases remained unmatched. Per the germline V gene, CDR1 is DFQATT and CDR2 is SNEGSKA (reference sequence). CDR3 length: 15 amino acids.

The chain links TRBV2 to TRBJ2-1, with D unresolved. Germline assignment: CDR1 SNHLY and CDR2 FYNNEI. This CDR3 spans 11 amino acids. V gave up 6 bases and J gave up 6 bases, with 6 bases separating them. For the CDR3, the DNA is TGTGCCAGCAGGGCCTCCAATGAGCAGTTCTTC. Translated, it gives CASRASNEQFF.

This chain connects TRBV7-9 to TRBJ2-3; possibly TRBD2 for D (7 bases). Germline loops: CDR1 SEHNR, CDR2 FQNEAQ (reference sequence). V gave up 5 bases and J gave up 4 bases, with 22 bases separating them. The CDR3 has 17 amino acids. Here the CDR3 reads CASSRGPGGLVSDTQYF. DNA for the CDR3: TGTGCCAGCAGCCGTGGCCCCGGGGGGCTTGTCTCAGATACGCAGTATTTT.

The chain joins TRBV7-2 to TRBJ1-4, with D unclear. V was cut by 1 base and J by 7 bases, with 7 bases left in between. CDR1 is SGHTA and CDR2 is FQGNSA in the germline V gene. The CDR3 covers 13 residues. This chain's CDR3 is CASSLVEFEKLFF. CDR3 DNA sequence: TGTGCCAGCAGCTTAGTAGAGTTTGAAAAACTGTTTTTT.

The J gene is TRBJ2-5, the V gene TRBV2, with 10 bases identical to TRBD1. V was clipped by 7 bases and J by 5 bases; unmatched bases: 10. The germline CDR1 and CDR2 sequences are SNHLY and FYNNEI. The CDR3 has 15 residues. The CDR3 sequence: CASKARRTGGETQYF. As DNA, the CDR3 is TGTGCCAGCAAGGCCCGTCGGACAGGGGGGGAGACCCAGTACTTC.

Worth noting for this clonotype: One end of the junction does not line up with germline, which may come from a read error. V and J are TRBV20-1 and TRBJ1-6, with D unresolved. Looked up from germline, CDR1 is DFQATT and CDR2 is SNEGSKA (reference sequence). The CDR3 is 15 amino acids. In DNA, the CDR3 is TGCGGTGCTAGTTATCTGTCGAACCGTAATTCACCCCTCCACTTT. Translating it yields CGASYLSNRNSPLHF.

V is TRBV5-4 and J is TRBJ2-3, with D maybe TRBD2 (6 bases). The CDR3 extends over 18 amino acids. In germline, CDR1 is SGHNT, CDR2 YYREEE (reference sequence). Trimming cost V 6 bases and J 2 bases, with 25 bases left between them. The DNA of the CDR3 is TGTGCCAGCAACGGAGGGATTTCCCTAGGGCATCTCACAGATACGCAGTATTTT. Translation gives CASNGGISLGHLTDTQYF.

The rearrangement uses TRBV2 and TRBJ1-2; the D gene is possibly TRBD1 (5 bases). The V gene lost 4 bases and the J gene lost 4 bases, with 10 bases spanning the gap. The CDR3 has 13 amino acids. Germline V lookup: CDR1 SNHLY, CDR2 FYNNEI. The CDR3 here is CASSGDSFYGYTF. CDR3 nucleotide sequence: TGTGCCAGCAGTGGAGACAGTTTCTATGGCTACACCTTC.